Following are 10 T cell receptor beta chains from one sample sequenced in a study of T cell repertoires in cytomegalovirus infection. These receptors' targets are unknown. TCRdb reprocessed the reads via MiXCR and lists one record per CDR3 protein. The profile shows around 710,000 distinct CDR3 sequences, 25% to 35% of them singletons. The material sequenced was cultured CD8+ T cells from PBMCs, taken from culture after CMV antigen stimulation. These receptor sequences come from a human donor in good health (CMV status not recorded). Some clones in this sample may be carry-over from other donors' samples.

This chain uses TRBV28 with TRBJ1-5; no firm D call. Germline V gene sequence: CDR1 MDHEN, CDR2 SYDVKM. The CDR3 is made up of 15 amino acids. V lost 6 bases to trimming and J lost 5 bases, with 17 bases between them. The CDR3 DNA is TGTGCCAGCAGCACCCACTCACTGACCCATCAGCCCCAGCATTTT. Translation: CASSTHSLTHQPQHF.

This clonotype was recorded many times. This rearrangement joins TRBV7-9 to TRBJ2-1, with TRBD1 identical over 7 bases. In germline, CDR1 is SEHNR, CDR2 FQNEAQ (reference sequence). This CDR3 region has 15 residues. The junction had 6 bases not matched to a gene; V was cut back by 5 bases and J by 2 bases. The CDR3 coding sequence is TGTGCCAGCAGCAACCGGGACAGACCCTACAATGAGCAGTTCTTC. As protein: CASSNRDRPYNEQFF.

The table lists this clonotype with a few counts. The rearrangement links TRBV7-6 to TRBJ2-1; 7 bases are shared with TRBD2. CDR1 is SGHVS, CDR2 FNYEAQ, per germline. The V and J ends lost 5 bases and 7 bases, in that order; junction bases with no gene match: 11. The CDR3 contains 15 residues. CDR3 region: CASSTEAGKRNEQFF. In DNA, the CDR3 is TGTGCCAGCAGCACCGAAGCGGGGAAAAGGAATGAGCAGTTCTTC.

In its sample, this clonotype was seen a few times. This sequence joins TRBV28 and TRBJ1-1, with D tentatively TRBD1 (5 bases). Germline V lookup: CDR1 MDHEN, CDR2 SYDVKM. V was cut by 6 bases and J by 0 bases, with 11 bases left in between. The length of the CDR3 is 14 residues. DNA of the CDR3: TGTGCCAGCAGGGAGAGACAGATGAACACTGAAGCTTTCTTT. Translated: CASRERQMNTEAFF.

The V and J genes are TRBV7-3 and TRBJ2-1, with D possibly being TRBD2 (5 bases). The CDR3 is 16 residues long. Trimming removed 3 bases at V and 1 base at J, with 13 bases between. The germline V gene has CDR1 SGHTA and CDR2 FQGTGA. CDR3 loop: CASSLSPGLSYNEQFF. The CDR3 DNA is TGTGCCAGCAGCTTGTCCCCGGGGTTATCCTACAATGAGCAGTTCTTC.

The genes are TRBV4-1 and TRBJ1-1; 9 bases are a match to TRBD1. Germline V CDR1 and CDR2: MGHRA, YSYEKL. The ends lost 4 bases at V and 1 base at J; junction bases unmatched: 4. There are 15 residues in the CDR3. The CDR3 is CASSPQGAANTEAFF. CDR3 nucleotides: TGCGCCAGCAGCCCACAGGGGGCCGCGAACACTGAAGCTTTCTTT.

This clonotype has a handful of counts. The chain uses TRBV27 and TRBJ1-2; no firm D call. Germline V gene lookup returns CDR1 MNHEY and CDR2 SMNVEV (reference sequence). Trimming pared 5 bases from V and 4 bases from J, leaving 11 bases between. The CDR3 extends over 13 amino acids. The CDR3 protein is CASSGGYGYGYTF. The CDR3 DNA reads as TGTGCCAGCAGTGGAGGGTACGGCTATGGCTACACCTTC.

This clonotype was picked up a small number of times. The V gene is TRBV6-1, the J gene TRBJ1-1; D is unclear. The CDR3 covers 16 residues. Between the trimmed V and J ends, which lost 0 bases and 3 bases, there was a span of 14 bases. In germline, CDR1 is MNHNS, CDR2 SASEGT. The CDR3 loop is CASSEAVARLYTEAFF. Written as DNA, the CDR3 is TGTGCCAGCAGTGAAGCGGTGGCCAGACTATACACTGAAGCTTTCTTT.

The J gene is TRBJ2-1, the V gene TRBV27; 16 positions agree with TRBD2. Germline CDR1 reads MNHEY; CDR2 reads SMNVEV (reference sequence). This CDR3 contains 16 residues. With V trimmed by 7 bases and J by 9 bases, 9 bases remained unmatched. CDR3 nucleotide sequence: TGTGCCAGCAAACCGGGACTAGCGGGGGGGATCTTTGAGCAGTTCTTC. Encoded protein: CASKPGLAGGIFEQFF.

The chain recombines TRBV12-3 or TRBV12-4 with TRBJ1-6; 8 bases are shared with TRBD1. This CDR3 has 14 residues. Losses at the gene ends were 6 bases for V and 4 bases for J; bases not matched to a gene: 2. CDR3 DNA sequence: TGTGCCAGCAGACGGACAGGGTATAATTCACCCCTCCACTTT. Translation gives CASRRTGYNSPLHF.